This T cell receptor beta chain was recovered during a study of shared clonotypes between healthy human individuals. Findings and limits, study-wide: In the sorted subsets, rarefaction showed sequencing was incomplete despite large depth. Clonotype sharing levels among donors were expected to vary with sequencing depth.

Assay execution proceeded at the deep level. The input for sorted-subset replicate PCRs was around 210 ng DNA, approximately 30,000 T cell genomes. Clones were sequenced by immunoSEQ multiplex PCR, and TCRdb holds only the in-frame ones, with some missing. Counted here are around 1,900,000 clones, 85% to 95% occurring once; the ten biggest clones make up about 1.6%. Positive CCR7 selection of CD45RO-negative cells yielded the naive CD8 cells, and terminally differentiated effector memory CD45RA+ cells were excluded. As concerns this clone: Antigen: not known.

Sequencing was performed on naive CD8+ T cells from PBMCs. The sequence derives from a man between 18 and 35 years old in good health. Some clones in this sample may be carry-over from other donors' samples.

This CDR3 reads CASSLGLAGGLYNEQFF. In DNA form, the CDR3 reads TGTGCCAGCAGCTTAGGGTTAGCGGGAGGCCTCTACAATGAGCAGTTCTTC. This sequence joins TRBV7-6 and TRBJ2-1, with TRBD2 identical over 10 bases. The CDR3 is 17 amino acids. Per the germline V gene, CDR1 is SGHVS and CDR2 is FNYEAQ. After removal of 1 base from V and 3 bases from J, the junction contained 6 bases not matched to a gene.